The 4 T cell receptor beta chains reported below all come from one sample, sequenced in a study of cytomegalovirus exposure and HLA in healthy donors. Method: immunoSEQ multiplex PCR; TCRdb's copy keeps in-frame clones and lacks some. The sample gives hundreds of thousands of clones, roughly 89% of which show up once; 0.83% is in the top ten. Sequencing input: PBMCs. The receptors were sampled from a woman aged 18-29 years in good health and CMV-seronegative.

V and J are TRBV19 and TRBJ2-1, with 8 bases aligning to TRBD1. The CDR3 extends over 16 amino acids. With V trimmed by 4 bases and J by 1 base, 6 bases remained unmatched. Per the germline V gene, CDR1 is LNHDA and CDR2 is SQIVND (reference sequence). This CDR3 is CASSKGQGRSYNEQFF. In DNA form, the CDR3 reads TGTGCCAGTAGTAAAGGACAGGGAAGATCCTACAATGAGCAGTTCTTC.

The V call is TRBV5-8, the J call TRBJ2-6; D might be TRBD1 (6 bases). The CDR3 loop spans 15 amino acids. The germline V and J ends were trimmed by 1 base and 2 bases, with 7 bases remaining between them. Germline values: CDR1 SGHTS, CDR2 YDEGEE. The CDR3 region is CASSLTGTGANVLTF. For the CDR3, the DNA is TGTGCCAGCAGCTTGACAGGGACTGGGGCCAACGTCCTGACTTTC.

The CDR3 region has the DNA TGTGCCAGCACCTCAGGACAGGGGGCAAATTCACCCCTCCACTTT. It specifies CASTSGQGANSPLHF. The V and J genes are TRBV21-1 and TRBJ1-6; TRBD1, the D gene given by the table, was not confirmed from the DNA. TRBV21-1 is deemed a pseudogene. This CDR3 region has 15 residues.

This chain links TRBV5-1 with TRBJ1-4, with D uncertain. Deletions cut 0 bases from V and 8 bases from J, with 14 bases between. CDR1 and CDR2 from the germline V gene are SGHRS and YFSETQ. CDR3 size: 15 residues. This CDR3 reads CASSLARGSGEKLFF. The CDR3, as DNA: TGCGCCAGCAGCTTGGCCCGGGGTTCGGGGGAAAAACTGTTTTTT.